This TCR beta chain stems from a study of blood T cell repertoires in COVID-19. About the research overall: The United States, Italy and Spain were the sources of the acute and convalescent COVID-19 samples.

Details on this clone: Mismatch with germline at one junction end may stem from a read error.

The CDR3 has 13 amino acids. Germline V lookup: CDR1 SGHDT, CDR2 YYEEEE. Authors' analysis steps: Amplification of reference gene primers was used by the study to estimate nucleated cell counts. TCRdb's table, derived via immunoSEQ multiplex PCR, lists solely in-frame clones and lacks some. For V, J and clone size, that table is used; D and trimming come from the DNA. Of 45,000 to 70,000 clones listed, 65% to 85% are singletons. This receptor was obtained from a man in his sixties with acute or convalescent COVID-19. The chain uses TRBV5-6 and TRBJ2-1; D unclear. The specimen sequenced was peripheral blood. The DNA of the CDR3 is TGTGCCAGCAGCTTGAGCTCCGACAATGAGCAGTTCTTC. Translating gives CASSLSSDNEQFF.